This TCR beta chain was documented in a study of blood T cell repertoires in COVID-19. Study-level background: The United States, Italy and Spain provided the acute and convalescent COVID-19 samples. T cells, B-cell-depleted T cells, or PBMCs provided the cDNA or gDNA that served as material.

V dropped 5 bases and J dropped 3; count of bases not matched to a gene: 2. Per germline, CDR1 GTSNPN and CDR2 SVGIG (reference sequence). There are 13 residues in the CDR3. In the source study's methods: Estimation of nucleated cell counts was performed using reference gene primer amplification. The data were produced by immunoSEQ multiplex PCR, yet TCRdb's version contains in-frame clones alone and is incomplete. D and trimming were read from the DNA, whereas the V and J calls and clone size are those reported in that table. This table holds some 200,000 clones, around 90% found once. This sequence originates from a man aged 18 to 35 with active or convalescent COVID-19. The V call is TRBV30, the J call TRBJ1-5, with 9 bases aligning to TRBD1. The specimen was peripheral blood. The CDR3 loop is CAWGQGNNQPQHF. In nucleotides, the CDR3 is TGTGCCTGGGGACAGGGGAACAATCAGCCCCAGCATTTT.